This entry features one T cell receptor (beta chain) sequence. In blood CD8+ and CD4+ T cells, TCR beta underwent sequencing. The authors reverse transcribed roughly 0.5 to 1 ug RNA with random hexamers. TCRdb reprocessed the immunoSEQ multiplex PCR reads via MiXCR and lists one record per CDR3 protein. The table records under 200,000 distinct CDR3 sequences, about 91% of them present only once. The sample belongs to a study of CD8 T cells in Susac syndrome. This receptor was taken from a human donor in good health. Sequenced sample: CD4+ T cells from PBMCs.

This CDR3 reads CASSPRGGGETQYF. CDR3 DNA sequence: TGCGCCAGCAGCCCGCGTGGCGGGGGGGAGACCCAGTACTTC. V gene TRBV5-1 combines with J gene TRBJ2-5; 8 bases fit TRBD2. Germline values: CDR1 SGHRS, CDR2 YFSETQ. J gave up 5 bases and V 4 bases, and 7 bases lay outside the gene matches. CDR3 length equals 14 residues. The complete variable domain, with remaining parts taken from reference TRBV5-1 and TRBJ2-5, reads KAGVTQTPRYLIKTRGQQVTLSCSPISGHRSVSWYQQTPGQGLQFLFEYFSETQRNKGNFPGRFSGRQFSNSRSEMNVSTLELGDSALYLCASSPRGGGETQYFGPGTRLLVL.